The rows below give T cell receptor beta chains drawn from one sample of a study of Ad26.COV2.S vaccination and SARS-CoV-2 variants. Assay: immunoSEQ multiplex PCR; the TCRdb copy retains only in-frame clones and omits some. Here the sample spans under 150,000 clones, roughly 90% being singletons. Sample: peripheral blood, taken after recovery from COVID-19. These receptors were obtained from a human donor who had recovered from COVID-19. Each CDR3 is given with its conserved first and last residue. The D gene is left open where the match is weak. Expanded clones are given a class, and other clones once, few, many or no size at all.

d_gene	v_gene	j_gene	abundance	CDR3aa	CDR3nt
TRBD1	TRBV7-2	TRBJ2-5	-	CASSLAQGDQETQYF	TGTGCCAGCAGCTTGGCACAGGGGGACCAAGAGACCCAGTACTTC
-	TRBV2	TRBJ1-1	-	CASCEGRTEAFF	TGTGCCAGCTGCGAGGGGCGGACTGAAGCTTTCTTT
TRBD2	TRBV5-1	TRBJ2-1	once	CASSLEGGGGADEQFF	TGCGCCAGCAGCTTGGAGGGTGGCGGGGGGGCCGATGAGCAGTTCTTC
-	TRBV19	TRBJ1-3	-	CASSIRQTGNTIYF	TGTGCCAGTAGTATCCGACAGACTGGAAACACCATATATTTT
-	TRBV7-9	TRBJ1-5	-	CASSLGRGNRQPQHF	TGTGCCAGCAGCTTAGGGAGGGGAAATCGTCAGCCCCAGCATTTT
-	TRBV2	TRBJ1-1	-	CASLARSTEAFF	TGTGCCAGCCTTGCAAGGTCCACTGAAGCTTTCTTT
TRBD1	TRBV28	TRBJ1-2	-	CASSPRTGVGYTF	TGTGCCAGCAGTCCCCGGACAGGTGTAGGCTACACCTTC
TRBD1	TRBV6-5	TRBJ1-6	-	CASSSQQGVFNSPLHF	TGTGCCAGCAGTTCTCAGCAGGGGGTATTTAATTCACCCCTCCACTTT
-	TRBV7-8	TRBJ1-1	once	CASSLALVGGNSNTEAFF	TGTGCCAGCAGCTTAGCGCTTGTTGGGGGTAACTCGAACACTGAAGCTTTCTTT
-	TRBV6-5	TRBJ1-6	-	CASSLDRGSPLHF	TGTGCCAGCAGTTTGGACAGAGGATCACCCCTCCACTTT
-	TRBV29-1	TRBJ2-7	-	CSVESQGEQYF	TGCAGCGTTGAGTCACAGGGCGAGCAGTACTTC
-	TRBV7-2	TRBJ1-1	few	CASSFGTEAFF	TGTGCCAGCAGCTTCGGTACTGAAGCTTTCTTT
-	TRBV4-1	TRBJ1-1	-	CASSQEVWREAFF	TGCGCCAGCAGCCAAGAGGTTTGGAGGGAAGCTTTCTTT
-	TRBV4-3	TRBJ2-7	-	CASSLHWGSYEQYF	TGCGCCAGCAGCCTCCACTGGGGTTCCTACGAGCAGTACTTC
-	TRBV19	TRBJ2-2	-	CASSIKGNTGELFF	TGTGCCAGTAGTATTAAGGGAAACACCGGGGAGCTGTTTTTT
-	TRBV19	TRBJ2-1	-	CASTPLGGAPYNEQFF	TGTGCCAGTACCCCATTGGGGGGGGCCCCCTACAATGAGCAGTTCTTC
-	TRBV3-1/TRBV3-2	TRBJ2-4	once	CASSQDSDIQYF	TGTGCCAGCAGCCAAGATTCGGACATTCAGTACTTC
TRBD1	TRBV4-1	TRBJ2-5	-	CASSRTGQETQYF	TGCGCCAGCAGTCGGACAGGGCAAGAGACCCAGTACTTC
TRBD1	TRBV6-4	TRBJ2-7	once	CASSEGEQGVSYEQYF	TGTGCCAGCAGTGAGGGAGAACAGGGGGTCTCCTACGAGCAGTACTTC
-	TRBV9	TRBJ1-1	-	CASSVEPSNTEAFF	TGTGCCAGCAGCGTAGAGCCCAGCAACACTGAAGCTTTCTTT
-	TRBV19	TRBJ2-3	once	CASSIVGGSTDTQYF	TGTGCCAGTAGTATAGTTGGGGGGAGCACAGATACGCAGTATTTT
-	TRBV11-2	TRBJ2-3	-	CASSLGSLRSTDTQYF	TGTGCCAGCAGCTTAGGGAGTTTGAGGAGCACAGATACGCAGTATTTT
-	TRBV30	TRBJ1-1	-	CAWNARWDTEAFF	TGTGCCTGGAATGCGAGGTGGGACACTGAAGCTTTCTTT
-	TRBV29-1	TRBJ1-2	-	CSVETWTGYGYTF	TGCAGCGTTGAAACTTGGACCGGCTATGGCTACACCTTC